The 25 T cell receptor beta chains presented below share a single source sample, sequenced in a study of naive and memory T cell subsets. Amplification of ligated cDNA took four PCR rounds with SP2 and nested alpha and beta constant primers. In TCRdb, the UMI-ligation and nested PCR reads were re-called with MiXCR into one record per CDR3 protein. This sample has over 13,000 distinct CDR3 sequences, with 5.2% found just once. The treatment here: skin biopsy from PPD injection site in Mantoux-positive individual. The library had UMIs added by 3' ligation of an oligonucleotide to TCR cDNA. Sequences were derived from skin, sampled from a tuberculin skin test site. The receptor set was obtained from an adult in good health.

This clonotype has ten or more counts. The CDR3 reads CASSLYGTSGGTEQFF. The CDR3 DNA is TGCGCCAGCAGCTTGTACGGGACTAGCGGGGGGACCGAGCAGTTCTTC. The chain joins TRBV5-1 to TRBJ2-1, with 15 bases that match TRBD2. V was pared by 1 base and J by 10 bases, with 6 bases of the junction left unmatched. This CDR3 region has 16 residues. Per the germline V gene, CDR1 is SGHRS and CDR2 is YFSETQ.

By sample fraction, this clonotype is medium-sized (0.01 to 0.1%). The V call is TRBV7-6, the J call TRBJ2-2; D may be TRBD2 (5 bases). V was trimmed by 5 bases and J by 1 base, leaving 17 bases between them. Germline V gene sequence: CDR1 SGHVS, CDR2 FNYEAQ. CDR3 length equals 17 residues. For the CDR3, the DNA is TGTGCCAGCAGCCCAAGTTGGAGGAGTTTGAACACCGGGGAGCTGTTTTTT. This encodes CASSPSWRSLNTGELFF.

Relative to its sample, this clonotype is medium-sized. This chain links TRBV5-1 with TRBJ1-1; TRBD1 agrees at 9 bases. CDR1 SGHRS and CDR2 YFSETQ come from the germline V gene. V shed 4 bases, J shed 1 base, and the junction held 8 bases outside the gene matches. The CDR3 contains 16 residues. The CDR3 nucleotides are TGCGCCAGCAGCAAACGGACAGGGGCCAGGAACACTGAAGCTTTCTTT. Protein: CASSKRTGARNTEAFF.

On this clonotype: Since the CDR3 does not end with the conserved phenylalanine or tryptophan, this likely comes from a read error. The rearrangement joins TRBV5-4 to TRBJ2-6, with TRBD2 as a possible D gene (7 bases). The V gene lost 2 bases and the J gene lost 0 bases, with 15 bases spanning the gap. Per germline, CDR1 SGHNT and CDR2 YYREEE (reference sequence). The CDR3 covers 18 residues. This CDR3 reads CASSFRRGRNSGANVLTI. The CDR3 nucleotides are TGTGCCAGCAGCTTTCGGCGGGGGCGAAACTCTGGGGCCAACGTCCTGACTATC.

Judged by abundance, this clonotype is medium-sized. V and J are TRBV28 and TRBJ2-7; D is perhaps TRBD2 (5 bases). This CDR3 spans 13 amino acids. Trimming took 4 bases from V and 7 from J, leaving 14 bases between them. Germline CDR1 MDHEN, CDR2 SYDVKM. CDR3 protein: CASSSYRRGEQYF. The CDR3, as DNA: TGTGCCAGCAGTTCCTACCGGAGAGGGGAGCAGTACTTC.

This clonotype was detected ten times or more. This chain links TRBV19 with TRBJ1-2; D is unresolved. This CDR3 is 13 amino acids long. V shed 7 bases and J shed 4 bases, with 13 bases lying between them. Germline lookup yields CDR1 LNHDA and CDR2 SQIVND (reference sequence). CDR3 protein: CASNGGPSYGYTF. The CDR3 DNA reads as TGTGCCAGTAACGGCGGACCGAGCTATGGCTACACCTTC.

This clonotype was picked up a small number of times. This chain connects TRBV6-5 to TRBJ1-5; D is possibly TRBD1 (6 bases). This CDR3 region has 13 residues. CDR1 and CDR2 (germline): MNHEY, SVGAGI. V dropped 5 bases and J dropped 5 bases, with 10 bases sitting between them. CDR3 residues: CASSPGVDQPQHF. DNA of the CDR3: TGTGCCAGCAGTCCAGGGGTAGATCAGCCCCAGCATTTT.

This clonotype was recorded at least ten times. This chain connects TRBV7-2 to TRBJ2-1; 7 bases map to TRBD2. Germline CDR1 is SGHTA and CDR2 is FQGNSA. Trimming removed 7 bases from V and 2 bases from J; junction bases left unmatched: 8. This CDR3 has 15 amino acids. CDR3 bases: TGTGCCAGCACCCCCGTGGCGGGGGCCTACAATGAGCAGTTCTTC. Protein: CASTPVAGAYNEQFF.

This clonotype has ten or more counts. The chain is built from TRBV15 and TRBJ2-6, with D perhaps matching TRBD1 (5 bases). CDR3 length equals 16 residues. Per the germline V gene, CDR1 is LNHNV and CDR2 is YYDKDF (reference sequence). Trimming left V 6 bases short and J 1 base short, with 13 bases between. The CDR3 DNA reads TGTGCCACCAGGAGACAGAAGGGGTCTGGGGCCAACGTCCTGACTTTC. This sequence encodes CATRRQKGSGANVLTF.

This clonotype appeared many times. The V gene is TRBV3-1, the J gene TRBJ1-6; 7 nucleotides agree with TRBD1. The V gene end was trimmed by 0 bases and the J gene end by 6 bases; junction bases not matched to a gene: 8. There are 17 residues in the CDR3. The V gene's germline CDR1 is LGHDT and CDR2 YNNKEL (reference sequence). This CDR3 is CASSQDPGGYSNSPLHF. DNA for the CDR3: TGTGCCAGCAGCCAAGATCCAGGGGGGTATAGTAATTCACCCCTCCACTTT.

With respect to this clonotype: With a much larger clone just one base away, this may be a read error. This chain links TRBV7-2 with TRBJ2-7; D unclear. The germline CDR1 and CDR2 sequences are SGHTA and FQGNSA. CDR3 length: 15 residues. The CDR3 nucleotides are TGTGCCAGCAGCTTTGCCAACTGGGCCCCCTACGAGCAGAACTTC. As protein: CASSFANWAPYEQNF.

Concerning this clonotype: Given a much more abundant clone one base away, this may be a read error. V usage is TRBV5-6 and J usage is TRBJ1-2; tentatively, D is TRBD1 (5 bases). This CDR3 contains 15 residues. Germline V lookup: CDR1 SGHDT, CDR2 YYEEEE. CDR3 bases: TGTGCCAGCAGCTGGTGGGAAGGGGCGAACTTTGGCTACACCTTC. Its translation is CASSWWEGANFGYTF.

This clonotype was observed at least ten times. The chain links TRBV24-1 to TRBJ1-1; TRBD1 aligns across 7 bases. Losses at the gene ends were 6 bases for V and 8 bases for J; bases not matched to a gene: 5. This CDR3 region has 12 residues. The germline V gene has CDR1 KGHDR and CDR2 SFDVKD. This CDR3 is CATSSSTGEAFF. DNA for the CDR3: TGTGCCACCAGTTCCTCGACAGGGGAAGCTTTCTTT.

This clonotype was seen repeatedly, ten times or more. V usage is TRBV7-9 and J usage is TRBJ1-1, with 11 bases matching TRBD1. Germline V gene sequence: CDR1 SEHNR, CDR2 FQNEAQ (reference sequence). The V gene end was trimmed by 5 bases and the J gene end by 3 bases; junction bases not matched to a gene: 5. The CDR3 runs 15 residues. The CDR3 loop reads CASSPLGQGDTEAFF. The CDR3 DNA reads as TGTGCCAGCAGCCCCTTGGGACAGGGGGACACTGAAGCTTTCTTT.

By frequency in the sample, this clonotype is medium-sized. This chain joins TRBV3-1 and TRBJ2-2; 12 bases agree with TRBD2. Germline V gene data show CDR1 as LGHDT and CDR2 as YNNKEL (reference sequence). The CDR3 length is 16 residues. V shed 6 bases and J 7 bases; nucleotides not matched to a gene: 9. The CDR3 DNA is TGTGCCAGCAGAGACACTAGCGGGGGGCCCAACGGGGAGCTGTTTTTT. It translates to CASRDTSGGPNGELFF.

By sample fraction, this clonotype is medium-sized (0.01 to 0.1%). The V gene is TRBV7-2, the J gene TRBJ2-2, with 8 bases lining up with TRBD2. The CDR3 covers 14 residues. Looked up from germline, CDR1 is SGHTA and CDR2 is FQGNSA. With 8 bases clipped from V and 0 bases from J, the junction kept 2 bases outside the gene matches. The CDR3 DNA follows: TGTGCCAGCGCGGGGGGCCCGAACACCGGGGAGCTGTTTTTT. It yields the protein CASAGGPNTGELFF.

This clonotype occurred a few times. The chain carries TRBV7-2 and TRBJ2-3; D is possibly TRBD1 or TRBD2 (5 bases each). Trimming pared 1 base from V and 5 bases from J, leaving 7 bases between. Germline CDR1 reads SGHTA; CDR2 reads FQGNSA. The CDR3 totals 13 residues. The CDR3 here is CASSLGDRDTQYF. For the CDR3, the DNA is TGTGCCAGCAGCTTAGGGGACCGAGATACGCAGTATTTT.

This clonotype was observed many times. The V gene is TRBV3-1, the J gene TRBJ2-3; TRBD1 matches at 7 bases. Trimming at V came to 8 bases and at J to 5 bases, leaving 7 bases not matched to a gene. Germline-derived CDR1 and CDR2 are LGHDT and YNNKEL (reference sequence). This CDR3 spans 13 amino acids. The CDR3 here is CASSGGRKDTQYF. DNA for the CDR3: TGTGCCAGCTCAGGGGGTAGGAAAGATACGCAGTATTTT.

This clonotype was detected ten times or more. The chain uses TRBV20-1 and TRBJ2-7, with TRBD2 as a possible D gene (5 bases). The CDR3 is 14 amino acids. Germline V gene sequence: CDR1 DFQATT, CDR2 SNEGSKA (reference sequence). V shed 6 bases and J shed 0 bases, with 15 bases lying between them. Here the CDR3 DNA reads TGCAGTGCGCGGGTGGGTGGCGACTCCTACGAGCAGTACTTC. It yields the protein CSARVGGDSYEQYF.

In its sample, this clonotype was seen many times. CDR3 amino acids: CASSQDFGVSAEAFF. The CDR3 region has the DNA TGTGCCAGCAGCCAAGATTTTGGAGTATCGGCTGAAGCTTTCTTT. J is TRBJ1-1 and V is TRBV4-2; no reliable D call. Trimming cost V 0 bases and J 6 bases, with 14 bases left between them. CDR3 length: 15 amino acids. Germline V lookup: CDR1 LGHNA, CDR2 YNFKEQ.

This clonotype was observed many times. The V call is TRBV18, the J call TRBJ1-1; D ambiguous. CDR3 length equals 14 residues. Trimming stripped 6 bases from V and 2 bases from J, with 13 bases between. CDR1 and CDR2 from the germline V gene are KGHSH and LQKENI. DNA of the CDR3: TGTGCCAGCTCCCCCCCCCTGGGAAACACTGAAGCTTTCTTT. It specifies CASSPPLGNTEAFF.

This clonotype is labeled medium-sized. This chain links TRBV5-6 with TRBJ2-7, with 7 bases that match TRBD1. CDR1 SGHDT and CDR2 YYEEEE come from the germline V gene. V lost 4 bases and J lost 2; bases outside the gene matches: 12. The CDR3 is made up of 16 amino acids. CDR3 residues: CASSPIQGPPPYEQYF. CDR3 coding DNA: TGTGCCAGCAGCCCTATACAGGGGCCTCCCCCCTACGAGCAGTACTTC.

This clonotype was counted ten times or more. One end of the junction fails to match germline, which may point to a read error. The rearrangement joins TRBV4-3 to TRBJ1-2; D gene uncertain. Germline assignment: CDR1 LGHNA and CDR2 YSLEER. CDR3 length: 13 residues. CDR3 coding DNA: TGCGCCAGCAGTCAAGGGACTAACTATGGCTACACCTTC. Its protein is CASSQGTNYGYTF.

Only a few counts were recorded for this clonotype. V gene TRBV28 combines with J gene TRBJ1-1; D unresolved. V lost 2 bases and J 5 bases, leaving 6 bases between the germline ends. The CDR3 runs to 12 residues. CDR1 MDHEN and CDR2 SYDVKM come from the germline V gene. CDR3 in DNA: TGTGCCAGCAGTTTAGTCAGGACTGAAGCTTTCTTT. Translation gives CASSLVRTEAFF.

This clonotype is classed as medium-sized (0.01 to 0.1%). The chain uses TRBV7-2 and TRBJ2-2; D gene unclear. Trimming left V 2 bases short and J 1 base short, with 5 bases between. The CDR3 contains 14 residues. Looked up from germline, CDR1 is SGHTA and CDR2 is FQGNSA. The CDR3 bases are TGTGCCAGCAGCTTATCGGTGAACACCGGGGAGCTGTTTTTT. Amino acid sequence: CASSLSVNTGELFF.